This T cell receptor (beta chain) was identified in a study of human T cells and chemical hapten exposure. Study overall: Patches that contained 0.01% DPC were applied to the upper back and read at 6 days. Study-wide points: DPC sensitization produced no change in TCRs with frequency above 1 in 1000. PT1 expanded TCR numbers tracked positively with patch test score. Donors' alopecia may make their immune response differ from healthy people's.

This clonotype was detected only a few times. Its target is unknown. Time point: patch test 1, 2 weeks after DPC sensitization. The treatment is: therapeutic diphenylcyclopropenone sensitization with weekly scalp DPC. TCRdb used MiXCR to reprocess the RACE reads, holding one entry per CDR3 protein. This sample has about 83,000 distinct CDR3 sequences, with about 8% found just once. The sample consisted of whole blood, taken in connection with sensitization to the hapten diphenylcyclopropenone (DPC). This clonotype originated in a woman aged 25 to 39 with alopecia areata. Some clones in this sample may be carry-over from other donors' samples.

CDR3 sequence: CASSLVQGGRTEAFF. DNA for the CDR3: TGTGCCAGCAGCTTAGTACAGGGGGGACGAACTGAAGCTTTCTTT. The rearrangement joins TRBV7-8 to TRBJ1-1, with 8 bases fitting TRBD1. The junction had 6 bases not matched to a gene; V was cut back by 1 base and J by 5 bases. Per the germline V gene, CDR1 is SGHVS and CDR2 is FQNEAQ. The CDR3 loop spans 15 amino acids.